This T cell receptor beta chain was sequenced during a study of T cells in Graves' hyperthyroidism and ophthalmopathy. V lost 4 bases and J 0 bases, leaving 13 bases between the germline ends. The CDR3 is made up of 15 amino acids. Germline V gives CDR1 SGDLS, CDR2 YYNGEE. The TCR beta CDR3 regions underwent amplification using RNA transcripts as the source. The TCR CDR3 first-round RT-PCR relied on the HTBI primer set. TCRdb ran MiXCR on the multiplex PCR reads and lists one entry per CDR3 protein. The repertoire holds roughly 700,000 distinct CDR3 sequences, with approximately 15% as singletons. The sequence came from a woman under 30 with Graves' hyperthyroidism. The sequenced sample was blood. The V gene is TRBV9, the J gene TRBJ2-5; D not resolved. CDR3 loop: CASSPSRQYQETQYF. The CDR3 DNA reads TGTGCCAGCAGCCCTTCGAGGCAGTACCAAGAGACCCAGTACTTC.